This T cell receptor beta chain was retrieved from a study of T cell responses to AZD1222 COVID-19 vaccine. The CDR3 contains 14 residues. Germline CDR1 SNHLY, CDR2 FYNNEI. V was trimmed by 8 bases and J by 0 bases, leaving 10 bases between them. Study-wide results and limits: Baseline antibody screening turned up just a handful of seropositive AZD1222 recipients. Donors were largely white British and mainly female; clonal diversity was possibly underestimated. Repertoires were obtained only post-peak T cell response.

TCRdb's table, derived via immunoSEQ multiplex PCR, lists solely in-frame clones and lacks some. The sample holds more than 95,000 clones, approximately 80% seen once. Notes on this clone: Antigen unknown.

Pooling covered second doses at about 4 or about 12 weeks. The chain links TRBV2 to TRBJ1-4; D uncertain. The origin of this receptor is an adult who received the AZD1222 COVID-19 vaccine. The sequencing used peripheral blood, collected 28 days after the second AZD1222 dose. The CDR3: CASSVVTTNEKLFF. DNA for the CDR3: TGTGCCAGCTCGGTGGTCACAACTAATGAAAAACTGTTTTTT.